A selection of T cell receptor beta chains follows, all from one sample in a study of blood T cell repertoires in COVID-19. TCRdb's copy holds only in-frame clones and misses some; the assay was immunoSEQ multiplex PCR. The sample lists about 140,000 clones, about 90% occurring once. The sample comprised peripheral blood. These receptors originate from a woman over 75 with acute or convalescent COVID-19. The CDR3 runs from the conserved cysteine through the conserved F or W. The D gene is left open where the match is weak. Clone size appears in some rows only: once, few, many, or a class for an expanded clone.

d_call j_call v_call clone_size cdr3_length cdr3_nt cdr3_aa
TRBD2 TRBJ2-5 TRBV5-1 . 18 TGCGCCAGCAGCCAGGCGGGGACTAGCGGGGGGTTCCAAGAGACCCAGTACTTC CASSQAGTSGGFQETQYF
TRBD1 TRBJ1-5 TRBV19 . 15 TGTGCCAGTAAGGTTGACAGGGTTAGGGATCAGCCCCAGCATTTT CASKVDRVRDQPQHF
. TRBJ2-1 TRBV5-1 . 15 TGCGCCAGCAGCTTGGTCCAGGGGACCTACAATGAGCAGTTCTTC CASSLVQGTYNEQFF
TRBD1 TRBJ1-2 TRBV7-8 . 13 TGTGCCAGCGGGACAGGGAGTTTGGATGGCTACACCTTC CASGTGSLDGYTF
TRBD1 TRBJ1-1 TRBV11-2 . 15 TGTGCCAGCAGCTCATCGGGGACAGGGAGCACTGAAGCTTTCTTT CASSSSGTGSTEAFF
TRBD1 TRBJ1-2 TRBV5-5 . 16 TGTGCCAGCAGTCTCTCGACAGGGGGGCGACTCTATGGCTACACCTTC CASSLSTGGRLYGYTF
. TRBJ1-3 TRBV7-9 . 17 TGTGCCAGCAGCTTAGAACGGAGACAGGCAACTGGAAACACCATATATTTT CASSLERRQATGNTIYF
TRBD1 TRBJ2-1 TRBV24-1 . 17 TGTGCCACCAGTGATTCGAAGGGACAGGGGGCCTGGAATGAGCAGTTCTTC CATSDSKGQGAWNEQFF
. TRBJ1-2 TRBV18 . 14 TGTGCCAGCTCCCTGACTACGCAGGAGTTGGGCTACACCTTC CASSLTTQELGYTF
TRBD2 TRBJ2-1 TRBV13 . 13 TGTGCCAGCAGCTTAGCCGGGACTAGGGTGGGGTTCTTC CASSLAGTRVGFF
TRBD1 TRBJ1-2 TRBV29-1 . 13 TGCAGCGTTGCGACAGGGTCTAACTATGGCTACACCTTC CSVATGSNYGYTF
. TRBJ1-1 TRBV19 . 13 TGTGCCAGTAGTGGGCAGGGGACCACTGAAGCTTTCTTT CASSGQGTTEAFF
TRBD2 TRBJ2-5 TRBV2 . 14 TGTGCCAGCAGGATGGGGGGGGACCAAGAGACCCAGTACTTC CASRMGGDQETQYF
TRBD1 TRBJ1-5 TRBV20-1 . 13 TGCAGTGCTAGTGCAGGGGGGAATCAGCCCCAGCATTTT CSASAGGNQPQHF
TRBD1 TRBJ1-2 TRBV6-1 . 14 TGTGCCAGCAGTGAGGGACAGGCTCACTATGGCTACACCTTC CASSEGQAHYGYTF
. TRBJ1-2 TRBV5-1 . 14 TGCGCCAGCCACTCTTTTGACAGCTCCTATGGCTACACCTTC CASHSFDSSYGYTF
. TRBJ2-1 TRBV2 . 13 TGTGCCAGCAGGGCGGGCCTGCTCAATGAGCAGTTCTTC CASRAGLLNEQFF
TRBD1 TRBJ1-1 TRBV6-5 . 13 TGTGCCAGCAGTCCCGGGACAGGTGTTGAAGCTTTCTTT CASSPGTGVEAFF
TRBD1 TRBJ2-7 TRBV7-9 . 13 TGTGCCAGCAGCCCGCCAGGGGGCTACGAGCAGTACTTC CASSPPGGYEQYF
. TRBJ2-5 TRBV30 once 12 TGTGCCTGGAAGGGGGGGGGAGAGACCCAGTACTTC CAWKGGGETQYF
. TRBJ1-1 TRBV7-2 once 14 TGTGCCAGCAGCTTAGCCCGGGGTAACACTGAAGCTTTCTTT CASSLARGNTEAFF
TRBD1 TRBJ1-2 TRBV29-1 . 11 TGCAGCGTTGAAACAGGGGATGGCTACACCTTC CSVETGDGYTF
. TRBJ2-5 TRBV3-1/TRBV3-2 . 14 TGTGCCAGCAGCCTATGGACAGTACAAGAGACCCAGTACTTC CASSLWTVQETQYF
TRBD2 TRBJ2-2 TRBV4-3 . 17 TGCGCCAGCAGCCAAGATTATCGGGGGGGTAGCACCGGGGAGCTGTTTTTT CASSQDYRGGSTGELFF
. TRBJ2-7 TRBV6-2/TRBV6-3 . 14 TGTGCCAGCAGTTACAGTAGCACCTCCTACGAGCAGTACTTC CASSYSSTSYEQYF
. TRBJ1-2 TRBV19 . 20 TGTGCCAGTAGTAGGGCAGGGAGGGGGTTTTCTTCTCGGTTGGACTATGGCTACACCTTC CASSRAGRGFSSRLDYGYTF
TRBD1 TRBJ1-5 TRBV19 . 14 TGTGCCAGTAGTACGACAGGGGTGAATCAGCCCCAGCATTTT CASSTTGVNQPQHF
. TRBJ1-2 TRBV27 . 11 TGTGCCAGCGGACAGATCTATGGCTACACCTTC CASGQIYGYTF
TRBD1 TRBJ1-6 TRBV5-1 . 15 TGCGCCAGCAGCTTCCTGGGACAGGATAATTCACCCCTCCACTTT CASSFLGQDNSPLHF